This TCR beta chain emerged from a study of post-analysis software for immune sequencing data. In the study overall: Secondary progressive, relapsing-remitting and progressive-relapsing multiple sclerosis were among the included disease courses.

Study results and limitations: The study found TRBV5-6, TRBV5-1 and TRBV20-1 among about 5 TRBV segments more frequent in patients than controls. Compared with controls, patients showed significantly lower normalized Chao1 diversity. Samples made in the same batch grouped tightly together by F measure.

The germline gives CDR1 SEHNR, CDR2 FQNEAQ (reference sequence). V was trimmed by 0 bases and J by 10 bases, leaving 16 bases between them. There are 15 residues in the CDR3. Unique molecular identifiers tagged the TCR beta cDNA libraries. T cells, 1 to 10 million of them, yielded about 500,000 cDNA molecules. Via MiXCR, TCRdb re-called the PCR reads, giving one row per CDR3 protein. The data contain some 450,000 distinct CDR3 sequences, over 35% of them singletons. Remarks on this clonotype: Its antigen remains unknown.

The sequencing input was blood. The receptor was isolated from a girl aged 10 to 17 with multiple sclerosis. This rearrangement joins TRBV7-9 to TRBJ2-1, with D tentatively TRBD1 or TRBD2 (6 bases each). CDR3 sequence: CASSLAEGEAYEQFF. In DNA, the CDR3 is TGTGCCAGCAGCTTAGCGGAGGGGGAGGCCTACGAGCAGTTCTTC.